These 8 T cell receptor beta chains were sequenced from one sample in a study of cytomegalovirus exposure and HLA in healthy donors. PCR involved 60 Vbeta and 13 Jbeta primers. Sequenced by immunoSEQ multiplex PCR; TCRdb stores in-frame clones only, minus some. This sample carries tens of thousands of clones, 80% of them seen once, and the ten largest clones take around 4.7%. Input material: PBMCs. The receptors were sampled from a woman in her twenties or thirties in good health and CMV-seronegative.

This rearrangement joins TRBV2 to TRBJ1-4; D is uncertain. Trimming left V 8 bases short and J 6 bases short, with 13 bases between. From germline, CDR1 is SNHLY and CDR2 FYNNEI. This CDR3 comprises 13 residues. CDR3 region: CASHWRGHEKLFF. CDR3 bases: TGTGCCAGCCACTGGCGGGGTCATGAAAAACTGTTTTTT.

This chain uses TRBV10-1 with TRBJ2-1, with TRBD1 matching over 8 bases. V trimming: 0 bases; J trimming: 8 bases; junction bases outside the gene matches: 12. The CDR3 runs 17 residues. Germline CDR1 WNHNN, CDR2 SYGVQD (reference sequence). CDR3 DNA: TGCGCCAGCAGTGAGTCGTGGGAGCAGGGGGCGGTCTATGAGCAGTTCTTC. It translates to CASSESWEQGAVYEQFF.

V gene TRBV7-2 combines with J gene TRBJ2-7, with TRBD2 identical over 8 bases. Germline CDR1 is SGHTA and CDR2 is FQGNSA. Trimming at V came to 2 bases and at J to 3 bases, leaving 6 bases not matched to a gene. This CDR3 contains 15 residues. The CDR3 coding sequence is TGTGCCAGCAGCTTACTGGCGGGGGGCCACTACGAGCAGTACTTC. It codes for CASSLLAGGHYEQYF.

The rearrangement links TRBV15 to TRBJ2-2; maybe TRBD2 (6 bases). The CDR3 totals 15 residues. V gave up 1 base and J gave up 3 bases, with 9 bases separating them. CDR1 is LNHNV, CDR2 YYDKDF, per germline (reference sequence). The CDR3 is CATSRGGLDTGELFF. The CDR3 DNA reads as TGTGCCACCAGCAGAGGGGGACTCGACACCGGGGAGCTGTTTTTT.

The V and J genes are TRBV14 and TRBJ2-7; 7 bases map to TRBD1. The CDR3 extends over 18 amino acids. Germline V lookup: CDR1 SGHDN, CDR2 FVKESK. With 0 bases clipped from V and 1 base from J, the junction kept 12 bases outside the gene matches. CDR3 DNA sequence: TGTGCCAGCAGCCAAGAAGGCAATCCGGGACAGCTTTCCTACGAGCAGTACTTC. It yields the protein CASSQEGNPGQLSYEQYF.

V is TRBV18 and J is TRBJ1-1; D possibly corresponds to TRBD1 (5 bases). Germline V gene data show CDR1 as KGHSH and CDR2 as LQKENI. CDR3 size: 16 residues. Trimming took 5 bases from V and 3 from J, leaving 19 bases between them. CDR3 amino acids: CASSSSASTGDTEAFF. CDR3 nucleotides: TGTGCCAGCTCATCATCTGCGTCAACGGGGGACACTGAAGCTTTCTTT. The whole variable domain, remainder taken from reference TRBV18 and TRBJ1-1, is NAGVMQNPRHLVRRRGQEARLRCSPMKGHSHVYWYRQLPEEGLKFMVYLQKENIIDESGMPKERFSAEFPKEGPSILRIQQVVRGDSAAYFCASSSSASTGDTEAFFGQGTRLTVV.

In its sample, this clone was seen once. This CDR3 is CSSTGSTDTQYF. As DNA, the CDR3 is TGCAGTTCCACGGGGAGCACAGATACGCAGTATTTT. V and J are TRBV29-1 and TRBJ2-3; a weak D match, TRBD2 (5 bases). The germline gives CDR1 SQVTM, CDR2 ANQGSEA. This CDR3 has 12 residues.

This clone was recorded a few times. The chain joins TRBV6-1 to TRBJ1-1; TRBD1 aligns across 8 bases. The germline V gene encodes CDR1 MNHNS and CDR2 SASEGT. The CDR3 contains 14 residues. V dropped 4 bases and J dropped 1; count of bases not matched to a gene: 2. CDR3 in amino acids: CASSVGQANTEAFF. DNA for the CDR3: TGTGCCAGCAGTGTGGGACAGGCGAACACTGAAGCTTTCTTT.